Listed below are T cell receptor beta chains from one sample, sequenced in a study of T-cell reconstitution after alpha-beta-depleted transplantation in children. TCRdb fed the PCR reads into MiXCR, producing one record per CDR3 protein. The sample records 250,000 to 300,000 distinct CDR3 sequences, almost 8% being singletons. Sequencing used peripheral blood, obtained 360 days after TCRalphabeta/CD19-depleted stem cell transplant. These receptors all come from a female patient aged 2-9 years who had a stem cell transplant for Fanconi anemia, so the T cells may come from the graft donor. The CDR3 runs from the conserved cysteine through the conserved F or W. The order of the fields is J gene, V gene, clone size, D gene, CDR3 protein, CDR3 DNA. A D gene is named only where the DNA matches it firmly. Some rows have no size entry. The others give once, few or many, or a class for an expanded clone.

j_call: TRBJ2-7
v_call: TRBV27
clone_size: many
d_call: NA
cdr3_aa: CASTGGYNYEQYF
cdr3_nt: TGTGCCAGCACAGGTGGCTACAACTACGAGCAGTACTTC

j_call: TRBJ2-5
v_call: TRBV10-2
clone_size: many
d_call: TRBD2
cdr3_aa: CASSWGLAEVGETQYF
cdr3_nt: TGCGCCAGCAGTTGGGGACTAGCGGAGGTAGGAGAGACCCAGTACTTC

j_call: TRBJ2-7
v_call: TRBV7-9
clone_size: few
d_call: NA
cdr3_aa: CASSAPNLYEQYF
cdr3_nt: TGTGCCAGCAGCGCCCCTAACCTTTACGAGCAGTACTTC

j_call: TRBJ1-2
v_call: TRBV21-1
clone_size: few
d_call: NA
cdr3_aa: CASSKPWTTNYGYTF
cdr3_nt: TGTGCCAGCAGCAAACCTTGGACAACTAACTATGGCTACACCTTC

j_call: TRBJ2-7
v_call: TRBV6-1
clone_size: NA
d_call: NA
cdr3_aa: CASSTVLSSYEQYF
cdr3_nt: TGTGCCAGCAGCACAGTCTTGAGCTCCTACGAGCAGTACTTC

j_call: TRBJ1-1
v_call: TRBV27
clone_size: NA
d_call: NA
cdr3_aa: CASSHHREGNTEAFF
cdr3_nt: TGTGCCAGCAGTCATCACAGAGAGGGGAACACTGAAGCTTTCTTT

j_call: TRBJ1-6
v_call: TRBV5-5
clone_size: few
d_call: NA
cdr3_aa: CASSLWDLGDSPLHF
cdr3_nt: TGTGCCAGCAGCTTGTGGGACCTGGGGGATTCACCCCTCCACTTT

j_call: TRBJ2-1
v_call: TRBV19
clone_size: NA
d_call: TRBD1
cdr3_aa: CASSRIEGTGLLF
cdr3_nt: TGTGCCAGTAGTAGAATAGAAGGGACAGGGTTGCTCTTC

j_call: TRBJ2-3
v_call: TRBV7-7
clone_size: few
d_call: TRBD2
cdr3_aa: CASSLLASGGHDTQYF
cdr3_nt: TGTGCCAGCAGCCTGCTGGCTAGCGGGGGGCATGATACGCAGTATTTT

j_call: TRBJ1-3
v_call: TRBV20-1
clone_size: many
d_call: NA
cdr3_aa: CSARDRFAGRMENTIYF
cdr3_nt: TGCAGTGCTAGAGATCGGTTCGCGGGGCGAATGGAAAACACCATATATTTT

j_call: TRBJ2-7
v_call: TRBV10-2
clone_size: many
d_call: NA
cdr3_aa: CASRPGPTAYEQYF
cdr3_nt: TGCGCCAGCAGGCCCGGACCGACCGCCTACGAGCAGTACTTC

j_call: TRBJ2-7
v_call: TRBV28
clone_size: many
d_call: NA
cdr3_aa: CASSPGGGAGIREQYF
cdr3_nt: TGTGCCAGCAGCCCAGGGGGGGGCGCAGGGATACGCGAGCAGTACTTC

j_call: TRBJ2-1
v_call: TRBV25-1
clone_size: many
d_call: NA
cdr3_aa: CASSERGTIHNEQFF
cdr3_nt: TGTGCCAGCAGTGAGAGGGGCACAATCCACAATGAGCAGTTCTTC

j_call: TRBJ1-1
v_call: TRBV5-1
clone_size: NA
d_call: NA
cdr3_aa: CASSLDSTDTEAFF
cdr3_nt: TGCGCCAGCAGCTTGGACAGCACGGACACTGAAGCTTTCTTT

j_call: TRBJ2-7
v_call: TRBV20-1
clone_size: NA
d_call: TRBD1
cdr3_aa: CSARDWDRVGGQYF
cdr3_nt: TGCAGTGCTAGAGACTGGGACAGGGTGGGCGGGCAGTACTTC

j_call: TRBJ1-2
v_call: TRBV7-2
clone_size: NA
d_call: NA
cdr3_aa: CASSLPHLVRGYGYTF
cdr3_nt: TGTGCCAGCAGCTTACCTCACTTAGTAAGGGGCTATGGCTACACCTTC

j_call: TRBJ2-1
v_call: TRBV5-4
clone_size: few
d_call: TRBD2
cdr3_aa: CASSPGLAAPYNEQFF
cdr3_nt: TGTGCCAGCAGCCCAGGACTAGCGGCGCCTTACAATGAGCAGTTCTTC